The rows below give T cell receptor beta chains drawn from one sample of a study of blood T cell repertoires in COVID-19. Method: immunoSEQ multiplex PCR; TCRdb's copy keeps in-frame clones and lacks some. The sample contains approximately 60,000 clones, over 85% of which appear only once. Sequencing was done on a sample of peripheral blood. Receptors were obtained from a man aged 65-85 years with active COVID-19. Both conserved end residues are part of each CDR3. Where a row states a size, it is once, few, many or the class of an expanded clone; other rows omit it.

v_gene	j_gene	abundance	CDR3aa
TRBV15	TRBJ1-2	NA	CATSRDRATYGYTF
TRBV6-5	TRBJ2-7	NA	CASSYYTGGGEQYF
TRBV5-1	TRBJ1-1	NA	CASSGTSPSLEAFF
TRBV2	TRBJ1-2	NA	CASSEARGSRGYTF
TRBV3-1/TRBV3-2	TRBJ2-5	once	CASSQIGGGMFRETQYF
TRBV9	TRBJ1-2	NA	CASSVALEGGYTF
TRBV7-9	TRBJ1-6	NA	CASIPQGTNSPLHF
TRBV18	TRBJ2-5	NA	CASSPTRVEETQYF
TRBV5-4	TRBJ2-1	NA	CASSLPGLNTNNEQFF
TRBV18	TRBJ1-6	NA	CASSPGGANNSPLHF
TRBV10-3	TRBJ2-6	NA	CAISAGTGDSGANVLTF
TRBV29-1	TRBJ2-5	NA	CSVGDRGQTQYF
TRBV4-1	TRBJ2-3	NA	CASSQFTSGGYTQYF
TRBV11-2	TRBJ2-3	NA	CASSPGQGAFTDTQYF
TRBV21-1	TRBJ1-4	NA	CASCGTNEKLFF
TRBV18	TRBJ2-6	NA	CASSPAGFSGANVLTF
TRBV5-1	TRBJ2-1	NA	CASSSRAGYEQFF
TRBV19	TRBJ2-7	NA	CASSIGAASPGEQYF
TRBV6-6	TRBJ1-6	NA	CASSLTGGNNSPLHF
TRBV19	TRBJ1-4	NA	CATSVGGGNEKLFF
TRBV10-3	TRBJ2-1	NA	CAIGGTPNGQFF
TRBV5-1	TRBJ2-1	NA	CASSLGDRGDLREQFF
TRBV6-5	TRBJ1-6	NA	CASSSVGSSPLHF
TRBV7-9	TRBJ1-2	NA	CASSLDRDRNYGYTF
TRBV2	TRBJ1-1	NA	CASRRQGASTEAFF
TRBV7-2	TRBJ2-3	NA	CASSLATSGGGTQYF
TRBV6-1	TRBJ1-2	NA	CASSEAQGARGYTF